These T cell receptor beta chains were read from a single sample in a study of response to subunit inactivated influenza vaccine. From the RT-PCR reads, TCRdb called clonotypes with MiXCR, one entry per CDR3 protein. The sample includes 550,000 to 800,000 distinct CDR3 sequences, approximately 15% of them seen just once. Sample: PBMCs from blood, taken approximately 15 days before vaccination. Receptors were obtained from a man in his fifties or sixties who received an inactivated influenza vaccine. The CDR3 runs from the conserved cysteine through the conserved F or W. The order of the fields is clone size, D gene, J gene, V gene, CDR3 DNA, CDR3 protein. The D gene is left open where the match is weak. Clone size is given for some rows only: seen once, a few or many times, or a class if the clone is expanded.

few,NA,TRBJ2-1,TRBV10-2,TGCGCCAGCAGTGAATGGGCCGACCCCAATGAGCAGTTCTTC,CASSEWADPNEQFF
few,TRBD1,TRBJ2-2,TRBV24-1,TGTGCCACCAGTGATCCGCGGACAGGGCCGAACACCGGGGAGCTGTTTTTT,CATSDPRTGPNTGELFF
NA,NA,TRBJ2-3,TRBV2,TGTGCCAGCAGTGTTCAGCGTCTACCAGATACGCAGTATTTT,CASSVQRLPDTQYF
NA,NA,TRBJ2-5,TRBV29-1,TGCAGCGCCCACGGGGCCCAAGAGACCCAGTACTTC,CSAHGAQETQYF
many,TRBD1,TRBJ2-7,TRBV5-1,TGCGCCAGCAGCCAGGGGACAGGGACCTCCTACGAGCAGTACTTC,CASSQGTGTSYEQYF
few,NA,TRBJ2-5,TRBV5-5,TGTGCCAGCAGCTTCGAGGGTCTAACAATGGAGACCCAGTACTTC,CASSFEGLTMETQYF
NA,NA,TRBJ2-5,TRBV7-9,TGTGCCAGCAGCTTGACGGTCGCAGGGGAGACCCAGTACTTC,CASSLTVAGETQYF
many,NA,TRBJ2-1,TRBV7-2,TGTGCCAGCAGCCTCGGGGCCAACCTAGGGAATGAGCAGTTCTTC,CASSLGANLGNEQFF
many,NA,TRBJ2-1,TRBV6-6,TGTGCCAGCAGTTACCCGACAGAAAATGAGCAGTTCTTC,CASSYPTENEQFF
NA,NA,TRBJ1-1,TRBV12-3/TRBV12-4,TGTGCCAGCAACCTCGGACGGTCGACGAACACTGAAGCTTTCTTT,CASNLGRSTNTEAFF
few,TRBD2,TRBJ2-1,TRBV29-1,TGCAGCGCCTTTAGCGGGAGAAGTGAGCAGTTCTTC,CSAFSGRSEQFF
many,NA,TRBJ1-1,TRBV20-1,TGCAGTGCTCCCCACGGCACTGAAGCTTTCTTT,CSAPHGTEAFF
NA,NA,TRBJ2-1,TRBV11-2,TGTGCCAGCAGCTTAACCCCTGGGGGGAACAATGAGCAGTGCTTC,CASSLTPGGNNEQCF
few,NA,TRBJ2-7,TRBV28,TGTGCCAGCAGCCGGACAAGGCCCTACGAGCAGTACTTC,CASSRTRPYEQYF
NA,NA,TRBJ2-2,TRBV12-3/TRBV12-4,TGTGCCAGCAGTTTAGTGGGTGGAACCCGGGTCACCGGGGAGCTGTTTTTT,CASSLVGGTRVTGELFF
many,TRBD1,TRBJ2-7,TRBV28,TGTGCCAGCAGTCCTGGGACAGTGGGGCACGAGCAGTACTTC,CASSPGTVGHEQYF
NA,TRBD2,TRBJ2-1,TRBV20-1,TGCAGTGCTAGAGGGTCTTTTCAGCGGGGGTCCTACAATGAGCAGTTCTTC,CSARGSFQRGSYNEQFF
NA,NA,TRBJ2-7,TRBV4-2,TGTGCCAGCAGCCCCGGGCTGACGGTCGAGCAGTACTTC,CASSPGLTVEQYF
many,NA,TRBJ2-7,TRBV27,TGTGCCAGCAGTTTATTGACAGGCTACGAGCAGTACTTC,CASSLLTGYEQYF
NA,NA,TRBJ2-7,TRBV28,TGTGCCAGCAGCACTTTCGGGACGGGGGTGTTTGGGGAGCAGTACTTC,CASSTFGTGVFGEQYF
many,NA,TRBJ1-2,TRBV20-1,TGCAGTGCTAGACGAAATCTTCTAGGGCTGGGTGGCTACACCTTC,CSARRNLLGLGGYTF
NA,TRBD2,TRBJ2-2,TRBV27,TGTGCCAGCAGTTTAACTGGGACTAGCGTCGGGGAGCTGTTTTTT,CASSLTGTSVGELFF
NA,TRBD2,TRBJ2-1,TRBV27,TGTGCCAGCAGTTTATTGGGGACTAGCGGATTAGGATCCTACAATGAGCAGTTCTTC,CASSLLGTSGLGSYNEQFF
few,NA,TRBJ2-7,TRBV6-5,TGTGCCAGCAGTTCGGCGACTAGGAACTCCTACGAGCAGTACTTC,CASSSATRNSYEQYF
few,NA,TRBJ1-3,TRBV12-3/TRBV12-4,TGTGCCAGCAGTCCCAAGCGTCGTGGAAACACCATATATTTT,CASSPKRRGNTIYF
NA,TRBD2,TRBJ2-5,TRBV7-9,TGTGCCAGCAGCGAAACACGGGACTATACGGAGACCCAGTACTTC,CASSETRDYTETQYF
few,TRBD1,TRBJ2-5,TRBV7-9,TGTGCCAGCAGCAGAGACAGGGCTCCAATGGAGGAGACCCAGTACTTC,CASSRDRAPMEETQYF
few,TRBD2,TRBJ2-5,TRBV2,TGTGCCAGCAGCACAAGGACTAGCGGGAGGGAGCAAGAGACCCAGTACTTC,CASSTRTSGREQETQYF
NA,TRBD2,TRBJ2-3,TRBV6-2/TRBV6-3,TGTGCCAGCAGTCGCGGGGAGCTAGCGGGGGGCCAACAGCAGGCTACGCAGTATTTT,CASSRGELAGGQQQATQYF
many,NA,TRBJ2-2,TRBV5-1,TGCGCCAGCAGCTTTGACAACGCGAACACCGGGGAGCTGTTTTTT,CASSFDNANTGELFF
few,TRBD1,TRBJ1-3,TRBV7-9,TGTGCCAGCAGCCGCGAGGGGGCCGTGGGAAACACCATATATTTT,CASSREGAVGNTIYF
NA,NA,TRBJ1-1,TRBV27,TGTGCCAGCAGCCCGACACCGAACACTGAAGCTTTCTTT,CASSPTPNTEAFF
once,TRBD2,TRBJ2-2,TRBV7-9,TGTGCCAGCAGCCCTCGGGGAGGGCCCGGGGAGCTGTTTTTT,CASSPRGGPGELFF
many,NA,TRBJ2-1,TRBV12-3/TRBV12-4,TGTGCCAGCAGTTTGGCCGGGGGACGATCAGATGAGCAGTTCTTC,CASSLAGGRSDEQFF
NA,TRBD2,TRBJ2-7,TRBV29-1,TGCAGCGCTACCTCGACTAGCGGATCCTACGAGCAGTACTTC,CSATSTSGSYEQYF
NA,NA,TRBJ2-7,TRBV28,TGTGCCAGCAGTTCTCCCGGGACGGGGGACTACGAGCAGTACTTC,CASSSPGTGDYEQYF
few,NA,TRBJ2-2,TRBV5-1,TGCGCCAGCAGCTTGGGGGACACATTAGGCACCGGGGAGCTGTTTTTT,CASSLGDTLGTGELFF